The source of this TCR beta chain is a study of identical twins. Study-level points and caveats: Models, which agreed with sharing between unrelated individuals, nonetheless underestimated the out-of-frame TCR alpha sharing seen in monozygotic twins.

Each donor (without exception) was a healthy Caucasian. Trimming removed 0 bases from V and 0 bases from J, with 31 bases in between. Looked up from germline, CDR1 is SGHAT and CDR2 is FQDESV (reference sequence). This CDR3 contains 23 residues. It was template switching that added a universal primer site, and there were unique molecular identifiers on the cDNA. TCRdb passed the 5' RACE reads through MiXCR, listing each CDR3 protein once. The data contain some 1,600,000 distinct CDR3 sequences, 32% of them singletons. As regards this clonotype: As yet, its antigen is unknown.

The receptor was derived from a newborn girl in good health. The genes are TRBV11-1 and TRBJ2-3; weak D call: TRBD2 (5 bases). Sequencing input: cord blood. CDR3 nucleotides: TGTGCCAGCAGCTTAGCCCCCTACCGTCGGGCTGGTACCGACTATTCTAGCACAGATACGCAGTATTTT. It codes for CASSLAPYRRAGTDYSSTDTQYF.